This passage covers 19 T cell receptor beta chains from one sample sequenced in a study of cytomegalovirus exposure and HLA in healthy donors. This PCR relied on a set of 60 Vbeta primers and 13 Jbeta primers. Measured with immunoSEQ multiplex PCR; TCRdb has only the in-frame clones, and not every one. The table has about 37,000 clones, about four fifths seen once. Specimen: PBMCs. The receptors were sampled from a woman aged 40-49 years in good health and CMV-seronegative.

The chain employs TRBV5-1 and TRBJ2-1, with a possible D match to TRBD1 (7 bases). Trimming left V 2 bases short and J 7 bases short, with 19 bases between. The CDR3 runs 16 residues. Germline V CDR1 and CDR2: SGHRS, YFSETQ. As DNA, the CDR3 is TGCGCCAGCAGCTTAGTTTTCGACAGGGAGGTTAATGAGCAGTTCTTC. The encoded protein is CASSLVFDREVNEQFF.

The chain employs TRBV7-9 and TRBJ2-5; possible D gene TRBD1, 5 bases. The germline V and J ends were trimmed by 0 bases and 4 bases, with 6 bases remaining between them. Germline assignment: CDR1 SEHNR and CDR2 FQNEAQ (reference sequence). The CDR3 contains 13 residues. The CDR3 protein is CASSLAQGETQYF. CDR3 in DNA: TGTGCCAGCAGCTTAGCCCAGGGAGAGACCCAGTACTTC. The full variable domain, with the rest looked up from reference TRBV7-9 and TRBJ2-5, is DTGVSQNPRHKITKRGQNVTFRCDPISEHNRLYWYRQTLGQGPEFLTYFQNEAQLEKSRLLSDRFSAERPKGSFSTLEIQRTEQGDSAMYLCASSLAQGETQYFGPGTRLLVL.

The CDR3 loop is CSGREGLTGELFF. Here the CDR3 DNA reads TGCAGCGGGAGGGAGGGCCTTACCGGGGAGCTGTTTTTT. The chain is built from TRBV29-1 and TRBJ2-2; 7 positions match TRBD2. Germline V CDR1 and CDR2: SQVTM, ANQGSEA. The V and J ends lost 7 bases and 5 bases, in that order; junction bases with no gene match: 7. The CDR3 is 13 amino acids.

The V and J genes are TRBV7-2 and TRBJ2-3, with D unclear. The CDR3 covers 12 residues. Trimming pared 8 bases from V and 2 bases from J, leaving 8 bases between. Germline CDR1 reads SGHTA; CDR2 reads FQGNSA. As DNA, the CDR3 is TGTGCCAGCGGCCCCGTCACAGATACGCAGTATTTT. This codes for CASGPVTDTQYF.

V usage is TRBV5-1 and J usage is TRBJ2-5; 10 positions match TRBD1. V was clipped by 4 bases and J by 5 bases; unmatched bases: 2. The CDR3 contains 13 residues. Germline V lookup: CDR1 SGHRS, CDR2 YFSETQ. This CDR3 is CASSTTGGETQYF. CDR3 in DNA: TGCGCCAGCAGCACGACAGGGGGCGAGACCCAGTACTTC.

The chain joins TRBV6-1 to TRBJ2-3; D possibly corresponds to TRBD1 (6 bases). CDR1 is MNHNS and CDR2 is SASEGT in the germline V gene. The V end was cut by 5 bases, the J end by 2 bases, with 11 bases between. There are 14 residues in the CDR3. The CDR3 sequence is CASSPRTDTDTQYF. The CDR3 region has the DNA TGTGCCAGCAGTCCTAGGACAGACACAGATACGCAGTATTTT.

V and J are TRBV7-9 and TRBJ2-5; 12 nucleotides line up with TRBD1. The J segment lost 4 bases and the V segment lost 4 bases, leaving 7 bases of the junction unmatched. Germline CDR1 SEHNR, CDR2 FQNEAQ (reference sequence). The CDR3 is 16 residues long. DNA of the CDR3: TGTGCCAGCAGCTCGGGACAGGGGGCAGGCAGAGAGACCCAGTACTTC. It encodes CASSSGQGAGRETQYF.

J is TRBJ2-7 and V is TRBV11-2; the match to TRBD2 covers 9 bases. Trimming at V came to 7 bases and at J to 0 bases, leaving 7 bases not matched to a gene. The CDR3 covers 15 residues. Germline V CDR1 and CDR2: SGHAT, FQNNGV. The CDR3 spells CASNTGGGDSYEQYF. The DNA for the CDR3 is TGTGCCAGCAACACCGGCGGGGGGGACTCCTACGAGCAGTACTTC.

The chain couples TRBV27 to TRBJ2-7; D remains unclear. Germline values: CDR1 MNHEY, CDR2 SMNVEV (reference sequence). There are 13 residues in the CDR3. The V end was cut by 2 bases, the J end by 6 bases, with 11 bases between. The CDR3 nucleotides read TGTGCCAGCAGTTTACGAAGCTTCGCCGAGCAGTACTTC. Translation: CASSLRSFAEQYF.

The V gene is TRBV2, the J gene TRBJ1-1, with 10 bases identical to TRBD1. The CDR3 consists of 14 residues. The trim removed 6 bases at V and 7 bases at J, leaving 8 bases unmatched. The germline V gene has CDR1 SNHLY and CDR2 FYNNEI. This CDR3 reads CASRKDRGTFEAFF. CDR3 bases: TGTGCCAGCAGAAAGGACAGGGGGACATTTGAAGCTTTCTTT.

In regard to this clone: The junction does not match germline at one end; this may be a read error. The V gene is TRBV5-8, the J gene TRBJ2-2, with a tentative D call TRBD1 (5 bases). Germline V gives CDR1 SGHTS, CDR2 YDEGEE. The CDR3 is 17 amino acids. CDR3 loop: CASSLKIGAANIGELFF. The CDR3 DNA reads TGTGCCAGCAGCTTGAAAATTGGGGCGGCGAACATCGGGGAGCTGTTTTTT.

There are a few counts of this clone. Other DNA sequences in the same sample also yield this CDR3. The chain employs TRBV7-9 and TRBJ1-1, with TRBD1 matching 9 bases. The CDR3 covers 14 residues. CDR1 and CDR2 from the germline V gene are SEHNR and FQNEAQ (reference sequence). V dropped 5 bases and J dropped 10; count of bases not matched to a gene: 11. This CDR3 is CASSRGGQGGRAFF. Here the CDR3 DNA reads TGTGCCAGCAGCCGGGGGGGACAGGGCGGACGAGCTTTCTTT. Complete variable domain (other parts from reference TRBV7-9 and TRBJ1-1): DTGVSQNPRHKITKRGQNVTFRCDPISEHNRLYWYRQTLGQGPEFLTYFQNEAQLEKSRLLSDRFSAERPKGSFSTLEIQRTEQGDSAMYLCASSRGGQGGRAFFGQGTRLTVV.

This rearrangement joins TRBV28 to TRBJ1-2; the D is unclear. CDR1 MDHEN and CDR2 SYDVKM come from the germline V gene. The CDR3 length is 13 residues. V shed 5 bases and J shed 2 bases, with 9 bases lying between them. The CDR3 here is CASSLTTNYGYTF. CDR3 DNA: TGTGCCAGCAGTCTGACTACCAACTATGGCTACACCTTC.

This sequence joins TRBV6-5 and TRBJ1-5; D gene uncertain. This CDR3 comprises 14 residues. The V end was cut by 10 bases, the J end by 1 base, with 14 bases between. Germline CDR1 MNHEY, CDR2 SVGAGI. The CDR3 sequence is CATGKSMSNQPQHF. CDR3 coding DNA: TGTGCCACGGGGAAGTCTATGAGCAATCAGCCCCAGCATTTT.

The chain uses TRBV6-6 and TRBJ1-4; D unclear. Germline loops: CDR1 MNHNY, CDR2 SVGAGI (reference sequence). V was cut by 5 bases and J by 12 bases, with 16 bases left in between. The CDR3 consists of 13 residues. The CDR3 protein is CASSTSGGGELFF. The CDR3, as DNA: TGTGCCAGCAGTACCTCGGGCGGAGGAGAACTGTTTTTT.

The chain has TRBV2 and TRBJ2-6, with 7 bases matching TRBD1. CDR3 length: 19 amino acids. V lost 4 bases to trimming and J lost 0 bases; unmatched junction nucleotides: 12. The germline CDR1 and CDR2 sequences are SNHLY and FYNNEI. The CDR3 nucleotides read TGTGCCAGCAGTGTGAGGGCCGACAGGGCGGACTCTGGGGCCAACGTCCTGACTTTC. It encodes CASSVRADRADSGANVLTF.

The chain carries TRBV9 and TRBJ2-1; D is uncertain. CDR3 size: 14 residues. CDR1 and CDR2 (germline): SGDLS, YYNGEE. Trimming pared 1 base from V and 6 bases from J, leaving 11 bases between. CDR3 coding DNA: TGTGCCAGCAGCGTAAGTCTAGGTACCAATGAGCAGTTCTTC. Its protein is CASSVSLGTNEQFF.

This clone has a handful of counts. This CDR3 is CASSDRRADTQYF. CDR3 in DNA: TGTGCCAGCAGTGACAGGCGGGCAGATACGCAGTATTTT. V gene TRBV2 combines with J gene TRBJ2-3, with a tentative D call TRBD2 (5 bases). V was trimmed by 3 bases and J by 4 bases, leaving 8 bases between them. Germline CDR1 is SNHLY and CDR2 is FYNNEI. This CDR3 is 13 amino acids long.

This chain uses TRBV28 with TRBJ1-1; the D is unclear. The V gene lost 5 bases and the J gene lost 1 base, with 14 bases spanning the gap. The CDR3 consists of 15 residues. Germline lookup yields CDR1 MDHEN and CDR2 SYDVKM. The chain's CDR3 is CASSDRGSGNTEAFF. CDR3 DNA: TGTGCCAGCAGTGATCGGGGTTCGGGGAACACTGAAGCTTTCTTT.